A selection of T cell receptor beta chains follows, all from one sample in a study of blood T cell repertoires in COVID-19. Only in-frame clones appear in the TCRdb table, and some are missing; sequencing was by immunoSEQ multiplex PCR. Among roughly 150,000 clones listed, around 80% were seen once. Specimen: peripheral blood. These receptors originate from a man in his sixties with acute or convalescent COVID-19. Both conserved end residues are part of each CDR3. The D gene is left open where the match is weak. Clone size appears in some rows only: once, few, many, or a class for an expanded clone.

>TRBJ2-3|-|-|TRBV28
CASSLSWLTQYF
TGTGCCAGCAGTTTATCGTGGCTTACGCAGTATTTT
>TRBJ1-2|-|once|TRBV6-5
CASWRGLANYGYTF
TGTGCCAGCTGGAGGGGCCTAGCTAACTATGGCTACACCTTC
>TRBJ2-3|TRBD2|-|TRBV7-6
CASSLEARGTDTQYF
TGTGCCAGCAGCTTAGAGGCGCGGGGGACAGATACGCAGTATTTT
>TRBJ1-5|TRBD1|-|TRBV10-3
CAISPRGQGTHQPQHF
TGTGCCATCAGCCCCAGAGGACAGGGAACCCATCAGCCCCAGCATTTT
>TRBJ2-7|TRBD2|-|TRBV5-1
CASSLESGEGPSEQYF
TGCGCCAGCAGCTTGGAGAGCGGGGAGGGCCCTAGTGAGCAGTACTTC
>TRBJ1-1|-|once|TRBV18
CASSSLRGLDEAFF
TGTGCCAGCTCATCCCTCAGGGGCTTGGATGAAGCTTTCTTT
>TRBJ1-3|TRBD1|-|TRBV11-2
CASSFLSTGGNTIYF
TGTGCCAGCAGCTTTCTCTCGACAGGGGGAAACACCATATATTTT
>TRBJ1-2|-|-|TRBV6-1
CASSEDNRAPYGYTF
TGTGCCAGCAGTGAAGATAACAGGGCACCGTATGGCTACACCTTC
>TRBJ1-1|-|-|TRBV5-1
CASSSGRGNTEAFF
TGCGCCAGCAGCTCCGGGCGGGGGAACACTGAAGCTTTCTTT
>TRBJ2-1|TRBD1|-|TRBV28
CASSPMTGYDEQFF
TGTGCCAGCAGTCCGATGACAGGGTATGATGAGCAGTTCTTC
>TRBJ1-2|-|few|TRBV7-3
CASSRAQGRGYTF
TGTGCCAGCAGCCGAGCCCAGGGGAGAGGCTACACCTTC
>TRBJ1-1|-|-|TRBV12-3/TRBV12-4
CASSLRVEAEAFF
TGTGCCAGCAGCCTCAGGGTTGAGGCTGAAGCTTTCTTT
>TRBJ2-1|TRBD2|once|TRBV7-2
CASSQTSGRGRKFF
TGTGCCAGCAGCCAAACTAGCGGGAGGGGTCGTAAGTTCTTC
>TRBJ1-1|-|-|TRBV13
CASSLGYEGRTEAFF
TGTGCCAGCAGCTTAGGCTATGAGGGGAGGACTGAAGCTTTCTTT
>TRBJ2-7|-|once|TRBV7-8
CASSLAASSSYEQYF
TGTGCCAGCAGCTTAGCGGCGTCTAGCTCCTACGAGCAGTACTTC
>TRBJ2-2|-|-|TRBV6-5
CASSYSARNTGELFF
TGTGCCAGCAGTTACTCCGCGCGGAACACCGGGGAGCTGTTTTTT
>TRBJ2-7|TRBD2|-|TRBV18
CASSLGRLAGGYEQYF
TGTGCCAGCTCATTGGGGAGACTAGCGGGAGGATACGAGCAGTACTTC
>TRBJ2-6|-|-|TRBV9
CASSVLDSHSGANVLTF
TGTGCCAGCAGCGTTCTTGACTCCCACTCTGGGGCCAACGTCCTGACTTTC
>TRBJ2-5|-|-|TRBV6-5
CASSSRRETQYF
TGTGCCAGCAGTTCCCGGAGAGAGACCCAGTACTTC
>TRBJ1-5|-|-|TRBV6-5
CASSYAGSNQPQHF
TGTGCCAGCAGTTACGCAGGGAGCAATCAGCCCCAGCATTTT
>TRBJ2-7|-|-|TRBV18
CASSPLGSGYEQYF
TGTGCCAGCTCACCGCTGGGTTCGGGCTACGAGCAGTACTTC
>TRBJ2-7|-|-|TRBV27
CASSFEAGASYEQYF
TGTGCCAGCAGCTTCGAGGCGGGGGCATCCTACGAGCAGTACTTC
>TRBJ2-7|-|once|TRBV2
CASSVRQGYEQYF
TGTGCCAGCAGTGTCCGGCAGGGCTACGAGCAGTACTTC
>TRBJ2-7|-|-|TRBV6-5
CASTPSSYEQYF
TGTGCCAGCACCCCGAGCTCCTACGAGCAGTACTTC
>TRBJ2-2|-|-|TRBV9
CASSVELAGELFF
TGTGCCAGCAGCGTAGAGCTTGCCGGGGAGCTGTTTTTT
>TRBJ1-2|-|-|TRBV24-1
CATSAGLLPNGYTF
TGTGCCACCAGCGCGGGCCTCCTGCCTAATGGCTACACCTTC
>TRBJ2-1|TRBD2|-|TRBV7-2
CASSLEAGAYNEQFF
TGTGCCAGCAGCTTAGAAGCGGGGGCTTACAATGAGCAGTTCTTC
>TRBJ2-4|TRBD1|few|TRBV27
CASSLIRGQGAKNIQYF
TGTGCCAGCAGTTTAATTCGGGGACAGGGGGCCAAAAACATTCAGTACTTC
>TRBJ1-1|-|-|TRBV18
CASSPFAFLADSGTEAFF
TGTGCCAGCTCACCCTTTGCCTTCTTGGCGGACAGTGGGACTGAAGCTTTCTTT
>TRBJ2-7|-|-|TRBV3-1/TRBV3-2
CASSQGSVGLGEQYF
TGTGCCAGCAGCCAAGGGTCAGTGGGACTGGGCGAGCAGTACTTC
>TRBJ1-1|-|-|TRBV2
CASSGLMNTEAFF
TGTGCCAGCAGTGGACTGATGAACACTGAAGCTTTCTTT
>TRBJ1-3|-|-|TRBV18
CASSPDGHSGNTIYF
TGTGCCAGCTCACCGGACGGACACTCTGGAAACACCATATATTTT
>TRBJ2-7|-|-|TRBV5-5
CASSQGVVGPYEQYF
TGTGCCAGCAGCCAAGGGGTGGTAGGTCCCTACGAGCAGTACTTC